The T cell receptor (beta chain) under discussion was sequenced for a study of T cells in Graves' hyperthyroidism and ophthalmopathy. At the level of the study: Specimen type is peripheral blood, collected at initial diagnosis prior to any treatment. The study, taken as a whole, reports: A model of 13 V-J pairs discriminated ophthalmopathy from stable hyperthyroidism.

Germline lookup yields CDR1 MDHEN and CDR2 SYDVKM. This CDR3 is 13 amino acids long. V trimming: 8 bases; J trimming: 5 bases; junction bases outside the gene matches: 5. Clinical symptoms, serum thyroxine, TRAb, thyroid ultrasound and orbital computed tomography informed diagnoses. RNA transcripts served as the template for amplifying TCR beta CDR3 regions. First-round RT-PCR with HTBI primers amplified the TCR CDR3 region. One entry per CDR3 protein, called by TCRdb with MiXCR from the multiplex PCR reads. Of nearly 600,000 distinct CDR3 sequences in the sample, approximately 14% were seen once. This clonotype was detected many times. The antigen remains unidentified.

The material sequenced was blood. This chain links TRBV28 with TRBJ1-4; 7 nucleotides line up with TRBD1. This receptor was obtained from a woman aged 18-29 years with Graves' ophthalmopathy. CDR3 coding DNA: TGTGCCAGCGGGGGGACAGTAAATGAAAAACTGTTTTTT. It encodes CASGGTVNEKLFF.